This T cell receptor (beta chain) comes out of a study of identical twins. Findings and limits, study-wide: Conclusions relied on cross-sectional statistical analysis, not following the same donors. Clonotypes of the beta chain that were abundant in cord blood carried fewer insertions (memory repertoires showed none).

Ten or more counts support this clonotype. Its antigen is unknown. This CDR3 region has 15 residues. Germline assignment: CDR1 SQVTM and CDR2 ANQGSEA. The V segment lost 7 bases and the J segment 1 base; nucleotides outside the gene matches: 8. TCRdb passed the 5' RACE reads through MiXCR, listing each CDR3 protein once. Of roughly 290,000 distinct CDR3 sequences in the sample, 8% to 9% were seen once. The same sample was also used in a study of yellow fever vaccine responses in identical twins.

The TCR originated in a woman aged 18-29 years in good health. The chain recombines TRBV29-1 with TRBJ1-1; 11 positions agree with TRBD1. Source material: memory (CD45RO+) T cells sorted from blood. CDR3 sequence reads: CSARTGGLGNTEAFF. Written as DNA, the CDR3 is TGCAGCGCTCGGACAGGGGGCCTTGGGAACACTGAAGCTTTCTTT.